Listed below are T cell receptor beta chains from one sample, sequenced in a study of technical replicates of blood from a handful of donors. TCRdb keeps only in-frame clones here, not all; method: immunoSEQ multiplex PCR. This sample yields about 82,000 clones, of which 96% are seen a single time; 0.3% to 0.45% belongs to the top ten. The specimen was T cells isolated from PBMCs. The receptors stem from a human donor in good health. Both conserved end residues are part of each CDR3. D genes are given only for firm matches. The listing skips clone size in some rows; elsewhere it reads once, few, many or a size class.

v_call	j_call	d_call	clone_size	cdr3_aa	cdr3_nt
TRBV28	TRBJ2-3	NA	NA	CASSDLKRVGTDTQYF	TGTGCCAGCAGTGACCTTAAGCGAGTTGGCACAGATACGCAGTATTTT
TRBV7-9	TRBJ1-3	TRBD1	NA	CASSRTGSGNTIYF	TGTGCCAGCAGCCGGACAGGGTCTGGAAACACCATATATTTT
TRBV7-9	TRBJ2-7	NA	NA	CASSLAGGSYEQYF	TGTGCCAGCAGCTTAGCAGGAGGTTCCTACGAGCAGTACTTC
TRBV18	TRBJ1-1	NA	NA	CASSPVTLNTEAFF	TGTGCCAGCTCACCAGTGACATTAAACACTGAAGCTTTCTTT
TRBV2	TRBJ2-3	TRBD1	NA	CASRENRGPSTDTQYF	TGTGCCAGCAGGGAAAACAGGGGCCCTAGCACAGATACGCAGTATTTT
TRBV7-7	TRBJ1-1	TRBD1	NA	CASSLASGTVPLQNTEAFF	TGTGCTAGCAGCTTAGCGTCAGGGACAGTGCCCCTACAGAACACTGAAGCTTTCTTT
TRBV7-9	TRBJ2-5	TRBD1	NA	CASRILGTEGETQYF	TGTGCCAGCAGGATATTGGGGACAGAAGGGGAGACCCAGTACTTC
TRBV5-1	TRBJ1-5	NA	NA	CASSLGSVNQPQHF	TGCGCCAGCAGCTTGGGATCAGTCAATCAGCCCCAGCATTTT
TRBV15	TRBJ2-3	TRBD2	NA	CATSRVPLRGSLRTDTQYF	TGTGCCACCAGCAGAGTACCCTTGCGCGGGAGTCTGAGAACAGATACGCAGTATTTT
TRBV5-5	TRBJ2-7	NA	NA	CASSLSAYEQYF	TGTGCCAGCAGCTTGTCGGCCTACGAGCAGTACTTC
TRBV6-5	TRBJ2-3	NA	NA	CASKYWQGTDTQYF	TGTGCCAGCAAATACTGGCAGGGGACAGATACGCAGTATTTT
TRBV11-3	TRBJ1-1	NA	NA	CASSSRSSINSEAFF	TGTGCCAGCAGCTCTCGATCATCTATAAACTCTGAAGCTTTCTTT
TRBV4-1	TRBJ2-2	NA	NA	CASSRTANTGELFF	TGCGCCAGCAGCCGGACAGCGAACACCGGGGAGCTGTTTTTT
TRBV27	TRBJ2-7	TRBD2	NA	CASSFRGRHEQYF	TGTGCCAGCAGTTTCCGCGGGAGACACGAGCAGTACTTC
TRBV4-1	TRBJ2-3	NA	NA	CASSQERASTDTQYF	TGCGCCAGCAGCCAAGAGAGGGCCTCCACAGATACGCAGTATTTT
TRBV6-5	TRBJ2-2	NA	NA	CASDDDGVGGELFF	TGTGCCAGCGACGATGACGGGGTTGGCGGGGAGCTGTTTTTT
TRBV7-9	TRBJ2-3	NA	NA	CASWRGFSTDTQYF	TGTGCCAGCTGGCGCGGATTTTCCACAGATACGCAGTATTTT
TRBV7-2	TRBJ2-1	NA	NA	CASSSAYNEQFF	TGTGCCAGCAGCTCGGCCTACAATGAGCAGTTCTTC
TRBV29-1	TRBJ2-5	TRBD2	once	CSVVGGRAETQYF	TGCAGCGTTGTTGGCGGGAGGGCTGAGACCCAGTACTTC
TRBV4-1	TRBJ2-1	NA	NA	CASSQVGREQFF	TGCGCCAGCAGCCAAGTAGGCAGGGAGCAGTTCTTC
TRBV28	TRBJ1-3	NA	NA	CASSLRQLFSGNTIYF	TGTGCCAGCAGTTTAAGACAGTTATTCTCTGGAAACACCATATATTTT
TRBV5-1	TRBJ1-1	NA	NA	CASSLQGPFTEAFF	TGCGCCAGCAGCTTGCAGGGCCCTTTCACTGAAGCTTTCTTT
TRBV5-5	TRBJ2-5	NA	NA	CASSATTQETQYF	TGTGCCAGCAGCGCGACTACGCAAGAGACCCAGTACTTC
TRBV2	TRBJ1-2	NA	NA	CASSDQVANYGYTF	TGTGCCAGCAGTGATCAAGTAGCTAACTATGGCTACACCTTC
TRBV9	TRBJ1-1	NA	NA	CASSVVSPGTEAFF	TGTGCCAGCAGCGTAGTCTCACCAGGAACTGAAGCTTTCTTT
TRBV6-5	TRBJ2-1	NA	NA	CASSNTAVAYNEQFF	TGTGCCAGCAGCAACACAGCTGTTGCCTACAATGAGCAGTTCTTC
TRBV19	TRBJ1-2	NA	NA	CASSSNNRADSNYGYTF	TGTGCCAGTAGCTCCAATAACAGGGCTGATTCTAACTATGGCTACACCTTC
TRBV19	TRBJ2-6	NA	NA	CASSIHANSGANVLTF	TGTGCCAGTAGTATTCACGCTAACTCTGGGGCCAACGTCCTGACTTTC